This TCR beta chain was documented in a study of shared clonotypes between healthy human individuals. TCRdb's table, derived via immunoSEQ multiplex PCR, lists solely in-frame clones and lacks some. This table has roughly 2.4 million clones, 95% appearing once. A CD45RA+ naive subset and a CD45RA-negative memory subset were split from CD4+ cells. With 10 bases removed from V and 3 bases from J, the gap between germline ends came to 18 bases. The germline V gene encodes CDR1 LNHDA and CDR2 SQIVND (reference sequence). This CDR3 is 14 amino acids long. The gene calls are TRBV19 and TRBJ1-2; no clear D gene. The receptor was isolated from a man between 18 and 35 years old in good health. Sequencing was carried out using naive CD4+ T cells sorted from blood. Sample subset: CD45RA+ positively selected. CDR3 region: CATQTASGYYGYTF. In DNA form, the CDR3 reads TGTGCCACCCAAACAGCCTCCGGTTACTATGGCTACACCTTC.